The 10 T cell receptor beta chains below all came from one sample that was sequenced in a study of T-cell reconstitution after alpha-beta-depleted transplantation in children. Unique molecular identifiers were incorporated into the prepared TCRbeta library. MiXCR, run by TCRdb on the PCR reads, gives a single entry per CDR3 protein. The table records some 830,000 distinct CDR3 sequences, approximately 15% of them present only once. The specimen comprised PBMCs, mostly from graft donor cells, sampled 360 days after TCRalphabeta/CD19-depleted stem cell transplant. The origin of the receptors is a male patient between 10 and 17 years old who had a stem cell transplant for acute lymphoblastic leukemia, so the T cells may come from the graft donor.

This clonotype was picked up a small number of times. This sequence joins TRBV29-1 and TRBJ2-4; D call uncertain. The germline V and J ends were trimmed by 0 bases and 1 base, with 10 bases remaining between them. The CDR3 has 15 residues. Germline V gene sequence: CDR1 SQVTM, CDR2 ANQGSEA. The CDR3, as DNA: TGCAGCGTTGAAGATGGCCTGCGGGCCAAAAACATTCAGTACTTC. Its protein is CSVEDGLRAKNIQYF.

The V call is TRBV20-1, the J call TRBJ1-4, with 7 bases aligning to TRBD1. J was trimmed by 4 bases and V by 0 bases; bases with no gene match: 11. This CDR3 is built from 17 residues. CDR1 is DFQATT, CDR2 SNEGSKA, per germline (reference sequence). CDR3 nucleotides: TGCAGTGCTAGAGACCGGCCGGGGACAGTAAATAATGAAAAACTGTTTTTT. Its translation is CSARDRPGTVNNEKLFF.

V is TRBV5-1 and J is TRBJ2-2, with 8 bases aligning to TRBD2. V gave up 4 bases and J gave up 7 bases; unmatched junction bases: 12. Per germline, CDR1 SGHRS and CDR2 YFSETQ. The CDR3 is 16 amino acids. The CDR3 DNA reads as TGCGCCAGCAGCCCCGGGGGGGGCCAGAGAGTCGGGGAGCTGTTTTTT. This encodes CASSPGGGQRVGELFF.

At least ten counts were recorded for this clonotype. The J gene is TRBJ2-1, the V gene TRBV6-5; 11 bases line up with TRBD2. The V gene end was trimmed by 6 bases and the J gene end by 5 bases; junction bases not matched to a gene: 6. Per the germline V gene, CDR1 is MNHEY and CDR2 is SVGAGI. The CDR3 sequence is 15 residues long. Written as DNA, the CDR3 is TGTGCCAGCAGACTTAGCGGGAGGGCCCACAATGAGCAGTTCTTC. Amino acid sequence: CASRLSGRAHNEQFF.

The chain uses TRBV4-1 and TRBJ1-2; D uncertain. CDR3 size: 16 residues. CDR1 is MGHRA and CDR2 is YSYEKL in the germline V gene. With 0 bases removed from V and 4 bases from J, the gap between germline ends came to 15 bases. The DNA of the CDR3 is TGCGCCAGCAGCCAAGATGTCTGGGTACCCCTCTATGGCTACACCTTC. It codes for CASSQDVWVPLYGYTF.

The chain employs TRBV20-1 and TRBJ1-4; unclear D gene. Trimming left V 1 base short and J 0 bases short, with 9 bases between. The CDR3 loop spans 15 amino acids. Germline CDR1 is DFQATT and CDR2 is SNEGSKA (reference sequence). CDR3 region: CSARGGYPTNEKLFF. The CDR3 DNA reads TGCAGTGCTAGAGGCGGCTACCCAACTAATGAAAAACTGTTTTTT.

This clonotype was recorded a few times. The chain is built from TRBV3-1 and TRBJ1-1; 9 nucleotides line up with TRBD1. The ends lost 8 bases at V and 0 bases at J; junction bases unmatched: 7. Germline CDR1 reads LGHDT; CDR2 reads YNNKEL (reference sequence). The length of the CDR3 is 15 residues. The CDR3 DNA follows: TGTGCCAGCTTCCTTGGGACAGGGATGAACACTGAAGCTTTCTTT. It encodes CASFLGTGMNTEAFF.

The chain joins TRBV5-1 to TRBJ2-3, with TRBD2 as a possible D gene (5 bases). Trimming took 6 bases from V and 2 from J, leaving 13 bases between them. The CDR3 extends over 14 amino acids. The germline CDR1 and CDR2 sequences are SGHRS and YFSETQ. The CDR3 spells CASNEGQATDTQYF. As DNA, the CDR3 is TGCGCCAGCAATGAGGGCCAGGCCACAGATACGCAGTATTTT.

The chain has TRBV27 and TRBJ2-1; the D gene is possibly TRBD1 (6 bases). The V end was cut by 3 bases, the J end by 7 bases, with 16 bases between. Per the germline V gene, CDR1 is MNHEY and CDR2 is SMNVEV (reference sequence). The CDR3 is 15 residues long. The DNA of the CDR3 is TGTGCCAGCAGTTTTACAGGGCTATTTATGAATGAGCAGTTCTTC. The encoded protein is CASSFTGLFMNEQFF.

V gene TRBV29-1 combines with J gene TRBJ2-5; D not certain. Trimming cost V 4 bases and J 5 bases, with 14 bases left between them. The CDR3 totals 13 residues. From germline, CDR1 is SQVTM and CDR2 ANQGSEA. The CDR3 nucleotides are TGCAGCGTTGTGGGTCCCCGACTGGAGACCCAGTACTTC. Translating gives CSVVGPRLETQYF.